Below, 2 T cell receptor beta chains from the same sample are listed, as sequenced in a study of T cell clonotyping in hematopoietic cell transplantation. The method was immunoSEQ multiplex PCR; TCRdb's version includes in-frame clones alone and lacks a portion of them. Here the sample spans about 70,000 clones, around 94% being singletons. Sequenced input: peripheral blood mononuclear cells. The receptors shown here come from a man aged 45 to 65 in good health. Some clones in this sample may be carry-over from other donors' samples.

The rearrangement joins TRBV7-6 to TRBJ2-3; D is unresolved. V shed 5 bases and J shed 0 bases, with 3 bases lying between them. The CDR3 is 12 residues long. Germline V lookup: CDR1 SGHVS, CDR2 FNYEAQ. The CDR3 bases are TGTGCCAGCAGCCTCAGCACAGATACGCAGTATTTT. Amino acid sequence: CASSLSTDTQYF.

This clone was recorded only once. For the CDR3, the DNA is TGTGCCAGCAGTTTATCGATCGGCAGGGCCAATGAGCAGTTCTTC. It specifies CASSLSIGRANEQFF. The chain is built from TRBV27 and TRBJ2-1; the D gene is possibly TRBD1 (5 bases). The V gene's germline CDR1 is MNHEY and CDR2 SMNVEV (reference sequence). CDR3 length equals 15 residues. Trimming took off 0 bases at V and 6 bases at J, with 12 bases between the two ends.